This T cell receptor (beta chain) was obtained from a study of cytomegalovirus exposure and HLA in healthy donors. As concerns this clone: Its antigen is currently unknown.

Study-wide findings and caveats: Cytomegalovirus-associated TCR beta chains were listed, numbering 164. Later analysis associated a missense DCLRE1C variant with TCR beta V- and J-gene trimming.

The PCR employed 60 Vbeta primers together with 13 Jbeta primers. Using immunoSEQ multiplex PCR, the repertoire was profiled, and TCRdb retains in-frame clones only, with some absent. The sample lists 90,000 to 120,000 clones, about 80% occurring once. CDR3 length equals 12 residues. V shed 8 bases, J shed 5 bases, and the junction held 6 bases outside the gene matches. CDR1 is KGHSH and CDR2 is LQKENI in the germline V gene. V usage is TRBV18 and J usage is TRBJ2-7, with TRBD1 matching over 7 bases. This TCR derives from a man aged 30-40 years in good health and CMV-seropositive. Sequenced input: PBMCs. The CDR3 DNA sequence: TGTGCCAGCACCCGACAGGGCCACGAGCAGTACTTC. Its translation: CASTRQGHEQYF.